This T cell receptor beta chain was profiled in a study of identical twins. TCRdb re-called the 5' RACE reads with MiXCR, one entry per CDR3 protein. The sample comprises a few hundred thousand distinct CDR3 sequences, 24% of which are singletons, and about 2.7% rests with the top ten. V trimming: 4 bases; J trimming: 6 bases; junction bases outside the gene matches: 15. Germline V gives CDR1 SGHRS, CDR2 YFSETQ. CDR3 length equals 16 residues. The same data also went into a second study, on T cells expressing NK-cell markers.

The gene calls are TRBV5-1 and TRBJ2-7, with 8 bases aligning to TRBD2. The sequencing sample was made of CD4+ T cells sorted from blood. The receptor's source is a woman aged 18-35 years in good health. CDR3 region: CASSRGSGGQGGEQYF. CDR3 sequence (DNA): TGCGCCAGCAGCCGAGGAAGCGGGGGTCAGGGTGGCGAGCAGTACTTC.